The clone carrying this T cell receptor (beta chain) was observed a handful of times. Its target is unknown. This record belongs to a study of T cell repertoires in cytomegalovirus infection. Study-wide background: As its CMV epitopes, the study selected recently identified HLA-C-restricted and well-studied HLA-B-restricted targets. Based on public TCR beta signatures, there were indications of CMV infection and of a matching HLA type. General study points: Cumulative frequency of public TCR beta families picked out carriers of CMV plus the relevant HLA. CMV-specific TCR beta clonotypes restricted by HLA-C dominated the ex vivo response.

A single record per CDR3 protein comes from TCRdb applying MiXCR to the reads. The data contain about 900,000 distinct CDR3 sequences, 31% of them singletons. Sequenced material: cultured CD8+ T cells from PBMCs, taken from culture after CMV antigen stimulation. The TCR was taken from a human donor in good health (CMV status not recorded). Some clones in this sample may be carry-over from other donors' samples.

CDR3 in DNA: TGTGCCAGCAGTAGGGGAAAGAGCACAGATACGCAGTATTTT. Translation: CASSRGKSTDTQYF. The chain combines TRBV7-9 with TRBJ2-3; a weak D match, TRBD1 (5 bases). The CDR3 contains 14 residues. V was trimmed by 6 bases and J by 0 bases, leaving 10 bases between them. Germline V gene data show CDR1 as SEHNR and CDR2 as FQNEAQ (reference sequence). The variable domain in full, with the rest retrieved from reference TRBV7-9 and TRBJ2-3, is DTGVSQNPRHKITKRGQNVTFRCDPISEHNRLYWYRQTLGQGPEFLTYFQNEAQLEKSRLLSDRFSAERPKGSFSTLEIQRTEQGDSAMYLCASSRGKSTDTQYFGPGTRLTVL.